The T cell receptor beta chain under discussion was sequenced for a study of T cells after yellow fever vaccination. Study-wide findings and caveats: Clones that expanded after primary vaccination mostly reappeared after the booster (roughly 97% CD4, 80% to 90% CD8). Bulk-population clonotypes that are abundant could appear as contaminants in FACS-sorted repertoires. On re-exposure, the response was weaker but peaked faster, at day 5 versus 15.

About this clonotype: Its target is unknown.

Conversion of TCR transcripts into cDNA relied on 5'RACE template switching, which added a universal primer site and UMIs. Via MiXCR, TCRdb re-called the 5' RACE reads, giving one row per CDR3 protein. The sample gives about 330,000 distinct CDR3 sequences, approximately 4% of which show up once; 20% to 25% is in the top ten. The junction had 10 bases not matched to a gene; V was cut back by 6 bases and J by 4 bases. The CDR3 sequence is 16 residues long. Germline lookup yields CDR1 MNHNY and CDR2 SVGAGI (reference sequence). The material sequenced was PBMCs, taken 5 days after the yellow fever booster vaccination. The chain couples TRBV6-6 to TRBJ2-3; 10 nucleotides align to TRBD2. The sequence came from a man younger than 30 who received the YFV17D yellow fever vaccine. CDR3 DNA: TGTGCCAGCAGAAATCCGGGACTAGCGAAACCAGATACGCAGTATTTT. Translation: CASRNPGLAKPDTQYF.